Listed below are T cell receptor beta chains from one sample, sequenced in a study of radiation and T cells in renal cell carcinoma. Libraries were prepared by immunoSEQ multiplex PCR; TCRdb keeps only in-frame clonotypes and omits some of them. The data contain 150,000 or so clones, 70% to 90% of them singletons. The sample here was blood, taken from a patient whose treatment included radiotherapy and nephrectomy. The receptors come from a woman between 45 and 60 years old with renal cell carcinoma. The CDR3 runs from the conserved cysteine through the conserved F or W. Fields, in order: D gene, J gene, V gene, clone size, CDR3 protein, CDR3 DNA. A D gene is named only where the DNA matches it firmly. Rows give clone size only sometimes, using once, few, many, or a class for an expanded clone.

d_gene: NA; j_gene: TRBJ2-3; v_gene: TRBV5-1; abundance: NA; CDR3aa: CASSPTSSAEGDTQYF; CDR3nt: TGCGCCAGCAGCCCTACCTCTAGCGCCGAGGGGGATACGCAGTATTTT
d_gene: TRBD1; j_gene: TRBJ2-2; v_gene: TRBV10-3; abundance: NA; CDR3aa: CATCGTGAVTGELFF; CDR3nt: TGTGCCACCTGCGGGACAGGGGCGGTCACCGGGGAGCTGTTTTTT
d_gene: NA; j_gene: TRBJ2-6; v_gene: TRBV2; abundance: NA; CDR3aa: CASTQTGTRLWAGANVLTF; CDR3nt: TGTGCCAGCACCCAAACCGGGACACGGCTTTGGGCGGGGGCCAACGTCCTGACTTTC
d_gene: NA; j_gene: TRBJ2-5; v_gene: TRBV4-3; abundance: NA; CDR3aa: CASRQGVANTETQYF; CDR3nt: TGCGCCAGCAGACAGGGTGTAGCTAATACGGAGACCCAGTACTTC
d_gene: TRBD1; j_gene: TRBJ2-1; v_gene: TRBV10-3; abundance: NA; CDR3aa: CAIRSGTGAYNEQFF; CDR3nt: TGTGCCATCAGATCCGGGACAGGGGCATACAATGAGCAGTTCTTC
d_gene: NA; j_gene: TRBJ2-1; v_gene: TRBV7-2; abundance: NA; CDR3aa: CASSPYGSGLYNEQFF; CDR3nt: TGTGCCAGCAGCCCCTACGGTAGCGGTCTCTACAATGAGCAGTTCTTC
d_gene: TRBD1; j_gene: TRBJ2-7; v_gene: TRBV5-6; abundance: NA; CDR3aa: CASSSDRAEQYF; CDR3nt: TGTGCCAGCAGCTCGGACAGGGCAGAGCAGTACTTC
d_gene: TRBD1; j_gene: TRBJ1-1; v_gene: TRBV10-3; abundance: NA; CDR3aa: CAISELRGTGNTEAFF; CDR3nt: TGTGCCATCAGTGAGCTCCGAGGGACAGGCAACACTGAAGCTTTCTTT
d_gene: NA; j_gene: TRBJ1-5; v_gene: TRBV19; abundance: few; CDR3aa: CASSPPFDSNQPQHF; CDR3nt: TGTGCCAGTAGCCCCCCCTTCGATAGCAATCAGCCCCAGCATTTT
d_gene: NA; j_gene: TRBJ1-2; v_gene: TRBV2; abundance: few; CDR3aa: CASNVREDGYTF; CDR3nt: TGTGCCAGCAATGTCAGGGAAGACGGCTACACCTTC
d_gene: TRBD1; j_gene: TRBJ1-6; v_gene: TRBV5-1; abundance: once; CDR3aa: CASRGTDNSPLHF; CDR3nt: TGCGCCAGCAGGGGGACAGATAATTCACCCCTCCACTTT
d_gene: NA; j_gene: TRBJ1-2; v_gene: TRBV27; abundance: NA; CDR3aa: CASSLSGYGYTF; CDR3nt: TGTGCCAGCAGTTTATCCGGGTATGGCTACACCTTC
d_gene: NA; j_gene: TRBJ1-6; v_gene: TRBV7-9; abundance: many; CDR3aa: CASSLEVLSPLHF; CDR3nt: TGTGCCAGCAGCTTAGAGGTGCTTTCACCCCTCCACTTT
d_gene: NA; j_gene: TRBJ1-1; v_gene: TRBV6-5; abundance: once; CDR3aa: CASSRGDSFVTEAFF; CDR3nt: TGTGCCAGCTCGAGAGGAGATTCGTTTGTCACTGAAGCTTTCTTT
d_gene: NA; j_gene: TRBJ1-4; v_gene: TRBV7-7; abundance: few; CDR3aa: CASSPTTATNEKLFF; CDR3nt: TGTGCCAGCAGCCCTACGACCGCGACTAATGAAAAACTGTTTTTT
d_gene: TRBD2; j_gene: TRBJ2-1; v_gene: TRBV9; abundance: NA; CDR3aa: CASSGTAGADNEQFF; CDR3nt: TGTGCCAGCAGCGGGACAGCGGGAGCGGACAATGAGCAGTTCTTC
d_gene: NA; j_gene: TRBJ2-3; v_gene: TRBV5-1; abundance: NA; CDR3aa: CASSSQFLGDTQYF; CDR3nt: TGCGCCAGCAGCTCGCAATTTCTGGGAGATACGCAGTATTTT
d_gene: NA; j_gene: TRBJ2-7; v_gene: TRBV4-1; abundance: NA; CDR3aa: CASSQLVDDYEQYF; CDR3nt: TGCGCCAGCAGCCAATTGGTGGATGACTACGAGCAGTACTTC
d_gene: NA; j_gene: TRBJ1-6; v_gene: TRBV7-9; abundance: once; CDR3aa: CASSAYGAENSPLHF; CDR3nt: TGTGCCAGCAGCGCGTACGGGGCGGAGAATTCACCCCTCCACTTT
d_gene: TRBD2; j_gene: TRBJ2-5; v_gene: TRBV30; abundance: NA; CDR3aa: CAWRTSSETQYF; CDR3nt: TGTGCCTGGCGGACTAGCTCAGAGACCCAGTACTTC
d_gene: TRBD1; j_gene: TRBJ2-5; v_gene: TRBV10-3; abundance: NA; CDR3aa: CAISLGQGEETQYF; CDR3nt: TGTGCCATCAGTCTGGGACAGGGAGAAGAGACCCAGTACTTC
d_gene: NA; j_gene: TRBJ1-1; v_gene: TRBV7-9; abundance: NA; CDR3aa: CASNGTNMNTEAFF; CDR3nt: TGTGCCAGCAACGGGACAAACATGAACACTGAAGCTTTCTTT
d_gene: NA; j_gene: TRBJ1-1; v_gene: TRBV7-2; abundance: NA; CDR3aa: CASSLVADEETEAFF; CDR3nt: TGTGCCAGCAGCTTAGTGGCAGACGAGGAGACTGAAGCTTTCTTT
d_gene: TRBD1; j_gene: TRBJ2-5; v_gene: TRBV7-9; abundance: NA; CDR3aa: CASSLGQGLVQETQYF; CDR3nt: TGTGCCAGCAGCTTAGGACAGGGGTTAGTCCAAGAGACCCAGTACTTC
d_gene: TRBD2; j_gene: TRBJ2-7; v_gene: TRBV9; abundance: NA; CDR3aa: CASNTGVAGDSYEQYF; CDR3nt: TGTGCCAGCAACACGGGTGTGGCGGGAGATTCCTACGAGCAGTACTTC
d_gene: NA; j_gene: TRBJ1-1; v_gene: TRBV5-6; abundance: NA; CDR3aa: CASSSTGLRAEAFF; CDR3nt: TGTGCCAGCAGCTCCACAGGGTTGAGGGCTGAAGCTTTCTTT
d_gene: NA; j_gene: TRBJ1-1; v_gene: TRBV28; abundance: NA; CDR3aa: CASSLLTSRAFF; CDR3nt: TGTGCCAGCAGTTTGTTAACCAGCCGAGCTTTCTTT
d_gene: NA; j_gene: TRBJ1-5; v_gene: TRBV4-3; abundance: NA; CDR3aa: CASSQGTRDSNQPQHF; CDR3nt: TGCGCCAGCAGCCAGGGAACAAGAGATAGCAATCAGCCCCAGCATTTT
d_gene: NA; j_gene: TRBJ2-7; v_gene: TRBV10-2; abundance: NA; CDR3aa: CASSVDGGYSYEQYF; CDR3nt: TGCGCCAGCAGTGTAGATGGGGGGTACTCCTACGAGCAGTACTTC
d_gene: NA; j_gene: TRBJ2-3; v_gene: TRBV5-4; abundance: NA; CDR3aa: CASSPSDRRSTDTQYF; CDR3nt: TGTGCCAGCAGCCCGTCAGACAGGCGGTCAACAGATACGCAGTATTTT
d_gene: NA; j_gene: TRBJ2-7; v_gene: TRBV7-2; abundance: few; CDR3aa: CASSLSRADYEQYF; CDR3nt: TGTGCCAGCAGCCTGAGTCGTGCCGACTACGAGCAGTACTTC